This T cell receptor beta chain appears in the sequencing data of a study of blood T cell repertoires in COVID-19. Study in general: Some COVID-19 samples were acute and others convalescent; all came from the United States, Italy and Spain.

The CDR3 covers 14 residues. Germline values: CDR1 SGHNT, CDR2 YYREEE (reference sequence). The V end lost 2 bases, the J end lost 4 bases, and 12 bases lay between the germline ends. Recruitment covered about two dozen US areas and drew participants whose ages spanned roughly 18 to 95 years. Cohorts were determined from participant-reported clinical history. Per the original data handling: Nucleated cell counts were estimated from reference gene primer amplification. This table comes from immunoSEQ multiplex PCR, and its TCRdb copy is limited to in-frame clones, with some not included. That table supplies the V and J calls and clone size; D and trimming were determined from the DNA. The sample carries over 150,000 clones, roughly 84% recorded once.

The rearrangement links TRBV5-4 to TRBJ1-1; D is unresolved. This clonotype was sampled from a woman aged 25 to 39 who had recovered from COVID-19. Source material: PBMCs or T cells enriched from blood (not recorded which). Here the CDR3 reads CASSFGTSGTEAFF. CDR3 bases: TGTGCCAGCAGCTTTGGCACTTCGGGCACTGAAGCTTTCTTT.